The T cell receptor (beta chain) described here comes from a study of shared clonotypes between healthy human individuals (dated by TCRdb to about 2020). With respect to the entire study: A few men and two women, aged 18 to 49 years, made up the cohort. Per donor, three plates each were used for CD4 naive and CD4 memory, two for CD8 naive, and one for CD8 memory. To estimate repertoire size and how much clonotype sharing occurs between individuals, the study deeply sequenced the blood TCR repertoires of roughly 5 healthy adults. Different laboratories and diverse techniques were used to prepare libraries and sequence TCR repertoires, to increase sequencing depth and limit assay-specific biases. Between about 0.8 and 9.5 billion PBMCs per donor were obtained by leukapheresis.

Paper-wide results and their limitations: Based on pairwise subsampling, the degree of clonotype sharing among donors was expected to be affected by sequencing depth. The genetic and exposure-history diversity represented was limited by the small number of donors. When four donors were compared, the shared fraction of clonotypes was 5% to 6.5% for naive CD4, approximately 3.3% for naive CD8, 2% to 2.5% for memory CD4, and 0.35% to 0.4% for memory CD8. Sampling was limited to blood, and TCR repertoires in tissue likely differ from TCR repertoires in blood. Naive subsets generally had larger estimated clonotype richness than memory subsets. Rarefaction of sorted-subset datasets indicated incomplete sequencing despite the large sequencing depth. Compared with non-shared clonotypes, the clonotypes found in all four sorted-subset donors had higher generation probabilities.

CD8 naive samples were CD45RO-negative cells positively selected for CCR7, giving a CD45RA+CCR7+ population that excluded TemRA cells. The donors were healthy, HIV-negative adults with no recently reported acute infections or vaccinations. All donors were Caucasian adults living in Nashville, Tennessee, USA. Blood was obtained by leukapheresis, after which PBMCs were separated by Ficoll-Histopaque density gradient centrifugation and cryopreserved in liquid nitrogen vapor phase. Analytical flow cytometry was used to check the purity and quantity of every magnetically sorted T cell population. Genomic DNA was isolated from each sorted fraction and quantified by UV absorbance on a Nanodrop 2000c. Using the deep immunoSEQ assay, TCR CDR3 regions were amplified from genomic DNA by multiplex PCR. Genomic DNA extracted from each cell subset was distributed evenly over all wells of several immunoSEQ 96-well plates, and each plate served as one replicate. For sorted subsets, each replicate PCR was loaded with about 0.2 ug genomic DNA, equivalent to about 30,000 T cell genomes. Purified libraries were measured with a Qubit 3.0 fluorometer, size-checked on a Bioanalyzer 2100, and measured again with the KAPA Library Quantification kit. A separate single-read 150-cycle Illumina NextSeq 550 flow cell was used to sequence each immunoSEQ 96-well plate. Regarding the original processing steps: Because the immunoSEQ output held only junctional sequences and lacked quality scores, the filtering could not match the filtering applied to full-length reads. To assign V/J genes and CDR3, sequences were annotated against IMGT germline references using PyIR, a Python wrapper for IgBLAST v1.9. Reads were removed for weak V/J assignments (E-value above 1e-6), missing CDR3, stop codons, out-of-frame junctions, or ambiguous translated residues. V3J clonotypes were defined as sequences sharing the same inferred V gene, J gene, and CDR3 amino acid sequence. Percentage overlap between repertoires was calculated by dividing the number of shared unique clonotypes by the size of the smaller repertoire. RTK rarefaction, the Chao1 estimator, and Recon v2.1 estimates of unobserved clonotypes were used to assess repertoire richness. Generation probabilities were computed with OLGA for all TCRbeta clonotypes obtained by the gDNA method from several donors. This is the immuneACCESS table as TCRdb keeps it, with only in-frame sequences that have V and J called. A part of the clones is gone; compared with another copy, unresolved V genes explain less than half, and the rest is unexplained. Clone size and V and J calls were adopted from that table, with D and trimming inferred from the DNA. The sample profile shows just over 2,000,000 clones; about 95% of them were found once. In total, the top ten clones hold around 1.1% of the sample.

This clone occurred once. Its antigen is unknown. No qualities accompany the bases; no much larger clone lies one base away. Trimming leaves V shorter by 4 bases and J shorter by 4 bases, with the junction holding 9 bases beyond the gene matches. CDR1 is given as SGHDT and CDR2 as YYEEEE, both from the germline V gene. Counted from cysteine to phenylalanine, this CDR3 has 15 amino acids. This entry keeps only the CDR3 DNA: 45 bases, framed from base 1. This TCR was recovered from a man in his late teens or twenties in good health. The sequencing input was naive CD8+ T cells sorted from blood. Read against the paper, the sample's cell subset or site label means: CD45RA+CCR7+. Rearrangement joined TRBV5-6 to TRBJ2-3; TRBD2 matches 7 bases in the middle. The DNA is TGTGCCAGCAGCCCCTGGGGGGGAGGGTCAGATACGCAGTATTTT. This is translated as CASSPWGGGSDTQYF.